Presented here are 28 T cell receptor beta chains from one specimen sequenced in a study of OX40 agonist ivuxolimab in advanced cancers. TCRdb's table, derived via immunoSEQ multiplex PCR, lists solely in-frame clones and lacks some. The sample records under 90,000 clones, roughly 91% being singletons. Sequencing used CD4+ or CD8+ T cells sorted from blood, obtained in a trial of the OX40 agonist ivuxolimab. The receptors here all came from an adult with an advanced solid tumor such as melanoma, head and neck, liver or kidney cancer.

This chain uses TRBV30 with TRBJ1-5; no firm D call. Germline CDR1 and CDR2: GTSNPN and SVGIG (reference sequence). This CDR3 contains 14 residues. The V and J ends lost 7 bases and 4 bases respectively, with 17 bases between them. The CDR3 is CAYAYPTLNQPQHF. As DNA, the CDR3 is TGTGCCTACGCGTACCCTACCCTTAATCAGCCCCAGCATTTT.

CDR3 bases: TGTGCCACCTCGGGACAGTTGAACACTGAAGCTTTCTTT. Translating gives CATSGQLNTEAFF. The chain links TRBV11-2 to TRBJ1-1; TRBD1 matches at 7 bases. This CDR3 has 13 amino acids. CDR1 is SGHAT, CDR2 FQNNGV, per germline. The V segment lost 10 bases and the J segment 0 bases; nucleotides outside the gene matches: 5. The complete variable domain, with remaining parts taken from reference TRBV11-2 and TRBJ1-1, reads EAGVAQSPRYKIIEKRQSVAFWCNPISGHATLYWYQQILGQGPKLLIQFQNNGVVDDSQLPKDRFSAERLKGVDSTLKIQPAKLEDSAVYLCATSGQLNTEAFFGQGTRLTVV.

The chain carries TRBV7-2 and TRBJ2-3; unclear D gene. The CDR3 is 14 residues long. Germline assignment: CDR1 SGHTA and CDR2 FQGNSA. The germline V and J ends were trimmed by 3 bases and 1 base, with 8 bases remaining between them. This chain's CDR3 is CASSLSAGTDTQYF. The CDR3 bases are TGTGCCAGCAGCTTGTCTGCGGGCACAGATACGCAGTATTTT.

The CDR3 loop reads CASRLAVTQYF. CDR3 bases: TGTGCCAGCAGACTAGCTGTAACCCAGTACTTC. The genes are TRBV2 and TRBJ2-5; weak D call: TRBD2 (6 bases). This CDR3 is 11 amino acids long. Looked up from germline, CDR1 is SNHLY and CDR2 is FYNNEI. The V gene lost 6 bases and the J gene lost 8 bases, with 10 bases spanning the gap.

CDR3 coding DNA: TGCGCCAGCAGCGAAGGGACTCCCGGGACAGATACGCAGTATTTT. This sequence encodes CASSEGTPGTDTQYF. The chain combines TRBV5-1 with TRBJ2-3; TRBD2 might be the D (6 bases). Germline loops: CDR1 SGHRS, CDR2 YFSETQ. The CDR3 extends over 15 amino acids. Trimming pared 4 bases from V and 3 bases from J, leaving 15 bases between.

V usage is TRBV29-1 and J usage is TRBJ2-5; 7 nucleotides align to TRBD1. The J segment lost 1 base and the V segment lost 3 bases, leaving 5 bases of the junction unmatched. Germline V CDR1 and CDR2: SQVTM, ANQGSEA. This CDR3 contains 14 residues. CDR3 sequence (DNA): TGCAGCGTTGACGGGACAGCAATCCAAGAGACCCAGTACTTC. This sequence encodes CSVDGTAIQETQYF.

Details on this clone: This same CDR3 is encoded by further DNA sequences in the sample. The chain is built from TRBV18 and TRBJ2-7; D is undetermined. Trimming left V 6 bases short and J 6 bases short, with 12 bases between. The germline CDR1 and CDR2 sequences are KGHSH and LQKENI. The CDR3 spans 12 residues. CDR3 protein: CASSGSSGEQYF. As DNA, the CDR3 is TGTGCCAGCTCTGGGTCCTCGGGCGAGCAGTACTTC.

The chain links TRBV18 to TRBJ1-3; D not certain. Trimming shortened V by 2 bases and J by 0 bases, and 11 bases separated the two germline ends. The germline V gene has CDR1 KGHSH and CDR2 LQKENI. The length of the CDR3 is 16 residues. The CDR3 nucleotides are TGTGCCAGCTCACCAGGTGAAGCTATCTCTGGAAACACCATATATTTT. Protein product: CASSPGEAISGNTIYF.

J is TRBJ1-1 and V is TRBV30, with D possibly matching TRBD1 (6 bases). The CDR3 totals 11 residues. The germline V gene has CDR1 GTSNPN and CDR2 SVGIG (reference sequence). V was cut by 0 bases and J by 12 bases, with 11 bases left in between. For the CDR3, the DNA is TGTGCCTGGAGTGTCGGGGGCAAGACTTTCTTT. This codes for CAWSVGGKTFF.

The chain links TRBV19 to TRBJ1-5; TRBD1 is a possible D gene (5 bases). Germline CDR1 and CDR2: LNHDA and SQIVND (reference sequence). V lost 7 bases to trimming and J lost 9 bases, with 22 bases between them. The CDR3 extends over 15 amino acids. CDR3 nucleotides: TGTGCCAGTAAAAATGTGGGACCGACTCTTGGGCCCCAGCATTTT. Amino acid sequence: CASKNVGPTLGPQHF.

The J gene is TRBJ2-3, the V gene TRBV6-5; D remains unclear. The CDR3 totals 13 residues. V shed 6 bases and J shed 6 bases, with 13 bases lying between them. Germline values: CDR1 MNHEY, CDR2 SVGAGI. DNA of the CDR3: TGTGCCAGCAGCTATTTCGGCAGGGATACGCAGTATTTT. It encodes CASSYFGRDTQYF.

The genes are TRBV5-1 and TRBJ2-7, with D perhaps matching TRBD1 or TRBD2 (5 bases each). The germline CDR1 and CDR2 sequences are SGHRS and YFSETQ. CDR3 size: 16 residues. V was trimmed by 6 bases and J by 4 bases, leaving 23 bases between them. CDR3 coding DNA: TGCGCCAGCACTCAACTACCGGGACGGGAAGGATACGAGCAGTACTTC. Its translation is CASTQLPGREGYEQYF.

This chain connects TRBV5-8 to TRBJ1-1, with D possibly TRBD1 on 6 matching bases. Germline V gene lookup returns CDR1 SGHTS and CDR2 YDEGEE. Trimming removed 1 base at V and 14 bases at J, with 21 bases between. There are 14 residues in the CDR3. CDR3 DNA: TGTGCCAGCAGCTTGCCCTACAGGGAAAGCGGTAAATTCTTT. Its translation is CASSLPYRESGKFF.

The CDR3 DNA sequence: TGTGCCAGCAGCCGACTTCTTAATGAGCAGTTCTTC. It encodes CASSRLLNEQFF. V gene TRBV7-9 combines with J gene TRBJ2-1; D call uncertain. CDR1 and CDR2 (germline): SEHNR, FQNEAQ (reference sequence). This CDR3 spans 12 amino acids. Trimming took off 5 bases at V and 7 bases at J, with 9 bases between the two ends.

The gene calls are TRBV5-1 and TRBJ2-5; 7 bases match TRBD2. This CDR3 is 14 amino acids long. Trimming removed 4 bases from V and 2 bases from J; junction bases left unmatched: 5. CDR1 and CDR2 from the germline V gene are SGHRS and YFSETQ. CDR3 bases: TGCGCCAGCAGCCAGACTAGCCCGCAAGAGACCCAGTACTTC. This encodes CASSQTSPQETQYF.

This clone was seen a handful of times. This chain uses TRBV4-1 with TRBJ1-5; no reliable D call. Trimming stripped 4 bases from V and 5 bases from J, with 9 bases between. CDR3 length: 13 amino acids. CDR1 is MGHRA, CDR2 YSYEKL, per germline. DNA for the CDR3: TGCGCCAGCAGCCCCCGGGTTGATCAGCCCCAGCATTTT. Protein: CASSPRVDQPQHF.

The chain combines TRBV6-1 with TRBJ2-1; 9 nucleotides line up with TRBD2. Germline CDR1 reads MNHNS; CDR2 reads SASEGT. V gave up 2 bases and J gave up 7 bases; unmatched junction bases: 15. The CDR3 loop spans 18 amino acids. The CDR3 is CASSEYPTGTSLINEQFF. DNA for the CDR3: TGTGCCAGCAGTGAATACCCAACCGGGACTAGCCTTATAAATGAGCAGTTCTTC.

This sequence joins TRBV7-3 and TRBJ1-1, with TRBD1 matching 10 bases. Germline V gene sequence: CDR1 SGHTA, CDR2 FQGTGA. The CDR3 runs to 16 residues. Losses at the gene ends were 1 base for V and 2 bases for J; bases not matched to a gene: 4. CDR3 in amino acids: CASSLMGQGLNTEAFF. As DNA, the CDR3 is TGTGCCAGCAGCTTAATGGGACAGGGGCTTAACACTGAAGCTTTCTTT.

The chain carries TRBV4-1 and TRBJ2-1, with 8 positions matching TRBD1. The CDR3 consists of 16 residues. Germline values: CDR1 MGHRA, CDR2 YSYEKL. With 7 bases clipped from V and 5 bases from J, the junction kept 13 bases outside the gene matches. The CDR3: CASTQGAGNPNNEQFF. In DNA form, the CDR3 reads TGCGCCAGCACCCAGGGGGCGGGAAATCCCAACAATGAGCAGTTCTTC.

V usage is TRBV7-2 and J usage is TRBJ1-5; D is possibly TRBD1 (5 bases). Per the germline V gene, CDR1 is SGHTA and CDR2 is FQGNSA. Trimming removed 2 bases at V and 9 bases at J, with 14 bases between. CDR3 length equals 14 residues. The CDR3 region has the DNA TGTGCCAGCAGCTTATTATGGGGCGACGGGCCCCAGCATTTT. It is translated as CASSLLWGDGPQHF.

This chain joins TRBV28 and TRBJ1-2; 8 bases map to TRBD1. CDR3 size: 14 residues. Germline lookup yields CDR1 MDHEN and CDR2 SYDVKM. V shed 7 bases, J shed 7 bases, and the junction held 11 bases outside the gene matches. The CDR3 is CASMRDRTNGGYTF. CDR3 nucleotide sequence: TGTGCCAGCATGAGGGACAGGACTAATGGTGGCTACACCTTC.

The V and J genes are TRBV7-2 and TRBJ1-2, with D unclear. The germline CDR1 and CDR2 sequences are SGHTA and FQGNSA. The CDR3 extends over 15 amino acids. Trimming removed 5 bases from V and 2 bases from J, with 15 bases in between. The CDR3 nucleotides read TGTGCCAGCAGCCCTCCGTTGGGCAGAAACTATGGCTACACCTTC. Its translation: CASSPPLGRNYGYTF.

The chain joins TRBV6-5 to TRBJ1-2; no clear D. The V and J ends lost 6 bases and 5 bases respectively, with 19 bases between them. CDR3 size: 15 residues. CDR1 MNHEY and CDR2 SVGAGI come from the germline V gene. The CDR3 is CASRLTEGASYGYTF. The CDR3 coding sequence is TGTGCCAGCAGACTTACGGAGGGCGCGAGTTATGGCTACACCTTC.

This chain joins TRBV9 and TRBJ1-1; D is unresolved. From germline, CDR1 is SGDLS and CDR2 YYNGEE. The CDR3 is 13 amino acids. Trimming removed 0 bases at V and 3 bases at J, with 6 bases between. CDR3 protein: CASSVDGYTEAFF. DNA of the CDR3: TGTGCCAGCAGCGTAGATGGGTACACTGAAGCTTTCTTT.

The chain has TRBV28 and TRBJ1-2; TRBD1 matches 8 bases. The CDR3 runs 13 residues. Germline V gene sequence: CDR1 MDHEN, CDR2 SYDVKM. V shed 7 bases, J shed 6 bases, and the junction held 7 bases outside the gene matches. In nucleotides, the CDR3 is TGTGCCAGCATTACAGGGGGTAAGGATGGCTACACCTTC. It encodes CASITGGKDGYTF.

This chain uses TRBV7-2 with TRBJ2-7; no clear D gene. Germline CDR1 is SGHTA and CDR2 is FQGNSA. V was clipped by 5 bases and J by 7 bases, with 9 bases between them. CDR3 length: 11 amino acids. The CDR3 protein is CASSQVGEQYF. CDR3 DNA sequence: TGTGCCAGCAGCCAGGTAGGGGAGCAGTACTTC.

The chain employs TRBV4-3 and TRBJ2-1; D may be TRBD1 (6 bases). Germline V gene data show CDR1 as LGHNA and CDR2 as YSLEER. Trimming removed 7 bases at V and 4 bases at J, with 14 bases between. The CDR3 runs 14 residues. CDR3 DNA sequence: TGCGCCAGCAACACTGCGGACAGATACAATGAGCAGTTCTTC. Amino acid sequence: CASNTADRYNEQFF.

The J gene is TRBJ1-1, the V gene TRBV6-6, with D perhaps matching TRBD1 (6 bases). The length of the CDR3 is 13 residues. The V end was cut by 6 bases, the J end by 1 base, with 9 bases between. The V gene's germline CDR1 is MNHNY and CDR2 SVGAGI (reference sequence). CDR3 in amino acids: CASSPTGNTEAFF. CDR3 nucleotide sequence: TGTGCCAGCAGCCCGACAGGGAACACTGAAGCTTTCTTT.